The 26 T cell receptor beta chains in this list originate from one sample, sequenced in a study of CD4+ T cells in melanoma. Assay: immunoSEQ multiplex PCR; the TCRdb copy retains only in-frame clones and omits some. The sample consists of 8,500 to 10,000 clones, about 78% of them appearing once. Source material: tumor tissue. The receptors were sampled from a human donor with melanoma.

The rearrangement joins TRBV9 to TRBJ1-4; D is ambiguous. Trimming pared 0 bases from V and 7 bases from J, leaving 10 bases between. This CDR3 is built from 14 residues. Germline values: CDR1 SGDLS, CDR2 YYNGEE. CDR3 sequence: CASSVDLGSEKLFF. The CDR3 nucleotides are TGTGCCAGCAGCGTAGACCTTGGTAGTGAAAAACTGTTTTTT. The full variable domain, rest sourced from reference TRBV9 and TRBJ1-4, is DSGVTQTPKHLITATGQRVTLRCSPRSGDLSVYWYQQSLDQGLQFLIQYYNGEERAKGNILERFSAQQFPDLHSELNLSSLELGDSALYFCASSVDLGSEKLFFGSGTQLSVL.

This clone showed up just a few times. The rearrangement links TRBV30 to TRBJ2-1, with D uncertain. The CDR3 has 13 residues. V lost 0 bases and J lost 4, with 7 bases in between. Germline loops: CDR1 GTSNPN, CDR2 SVGIG (reference sequence). In DNA form, the CDR3 reads TGTGCCTGGAGTGTAGGCGGTTACAATGAGCAGTTCTTC. This codes for CAWSVGGYNEQFF.

The chain uses TRBV4-1 and TRBJ1-5; D unclear. The CDR3 contains 15 residues. The V end was cut by 0 bases, the J end by 4 bases, with 10 bases between. The germline CDR1 and CDR2 sequences are MGHRA and YSYEKL. CDR3 sequence: CASSQDRRWNQPQHF. The CDR3 bases are TGCGCCAGCAGCCAAGATCGCCGGTGGAATCAGCCCCAGCATTTT.

The chain uses TRBV5-5 and TRBJ1-1, with D hard to call. CDR3 length: 15 amino acids. V lost 5 bases to trimming and J lost 5 bases, with 19 bases between them. Per germline, CDR1 SGHKS and CDR2 YYEKEE (reference sequence). The CDR3 reads CASSFAPAIKTEAFF. In nucleotides, the CDR3 is TGTGCCAGCAGTTTTGCCCCTGCGATTAAGACTGAAGCTTTCTTT.

This chain joins TRBV19 and TRBJ2-7; a weak D match, TRBD2 (6 bases). The length of the CDR3 is 15 residues. Trimming took 5 bases from V and 5 from J, leaving 19 bases between them. Per the germline V gene, CDR1 is LNHDA and CDR2 is SQIVND (reference sequence). Here the CDR3 DNA reads TGTGCCAGTAGTTCTACTAGCTTTTTAATCCACGAGCAGTACTTC. Encoded protein: CASSSTSFLIHEQYF.

The V and J genes are TRBV6-1 and TRBJ2-7; 12 bases map to TRBD2. The CDR3 totals 16 residues. Germline values: CDR1 MNHNS, CDR2 SASEGT. The V gene end was trimmed by 4 bases and the J gene end by 2 bases; junction bases not matched to a gene: 6. The CDR3 region is CASSALAGGLTYEQYF. CDR3 nucleotide sequence: TGTGCCAGCAGTGCACTAGCGGGGGGCCTAACCTACGAGCAGTACTTC.

The chain recombines TRBV9 with TRBJ2-3, with D maybe TRBD2 (8 bases). Trimming took off 4 bases at V and 3 bases at J, with 21 bases between the two ends. Per germline, CDR1 SGDLS and CDR2 YYNGEE. The CDR3 has 17 residues. CDR3 amino acids: CASSSTYRGGGTDTQYF. The CDR3 region has the DNA TGTGCCAGCAGCTCTACCTACAGGGGCGGGGGGACAGATACGCAGTATTTT.

The chain carries TRBV9 and TRBJ1-6; D not certain. Trimming cost V 0 bases and J 11 bases, with 9 bases left between them. Looked up from germline, CDR1 is SGDLS and CDR2 is YYNGEE. The CDR3 runs to 13 residues. In DNA, the CDR3 is TGTGCCAGCAGCGTAGCTCAAGTCCCACCCCTCCACTTT. As protein: CASSVAQVPPLHF.

The chain links TRBV11-2 to TRBJ1-1; TRBD1 matches 9 bases. Trimming removed 0 bases from V and 7 bases from J; junction bases left unmatched: 6. CDR1 is SGHAT and CDR2 is FQNNGV in the germline V gene. This CDR3 region has 15 residues. The CDR3 nucleotides read TGTGCCAGCAGCTTAGATCTACAGGGGGCTATTGAAGCTTTCTTT. It specifies CASSLDLQGAIEAFF.

V and J are TRBV19 and TRBJ1-6, with D possibly being TRBD1 (5 bases). The length of the CDR3 is 13 residues. Germline V gene sequence: CDR1 LNHDA, CDR2 SQIVND (reference sequence). V lost 5 bases and J lost 14, with 16 bases in between. The CDR3: CASSLRDRSALHF. The CDR3 nucleotides are TGTGCCAGTAGTCTCCGGGACCGTTCGGCCCTCCACTTT.

This chain uses TRBV7-2 with TRBJ1-1; no clear D. There are 15 residues in the CDR3. CDR1 SGHTA and CDR2 FQGNSA come from the germline V gene. Trimming pared 1 base from V and 2 bases from J, leaving 11 bases between. The CDR3 coding sequence is TGTGCCAGCAGCTTAGATCCAGCAGGCAACACTGAAGCTTTCTTT. Translating gives CASSLDPAGNTEAFF.

This clone was counted a few times. The chain combines TRBV9 with TRBJ2-2, with D uncertain. V dropped 6 bases and J dropped 0 bases, with 9 bases sitting between them. The V gene's germline CDR1 is SGDLS and CDR2 YYNGEE. The CDR3 consists of 14 residues. Here the CDR3 DNA reads TGTGCCAGCACCTTCACCACGAACACCGGGGAGCTGTTTTTT. Protein: CASTFTTNTGELFF.

In its sample, this clone was seen a few times. This CDR3 is CASSVDRAEGYTF. In nucleotides, the CDR3 is TGCGCCAGCAGTGTAGACAGGGCGGAGGGCTACACCTTC. The V gene is TRBV10-2, the J gene TRBJ1-2; 7 nucleotides align to TRBD1. Per germline, CDR1 WSHSY and CDR2 SAAADI. The CDR3 is 13 residues long. Trimming cost V 4 bases and J 8 bases; bases outside gene matches: 7.

The genes are TRBV4-1 and TRBJ2-2; the match to TRBD2 covers 9 bases. Germline V CDR1 and CDR2: MGHRA, YSYEKL. The CDR3 is 19 residues long. V lost 4 bases to trimming and J lost 4 bases; unmatched junction nucleotides: 16. CDR3 loop: CASSPKVQRGVRGTGELFF. DNA for the CDR3: TGCGCCAGCAGCCCCAAGGTCCAGCGGGGGGTTCGCGGCACCGGGGAGCTGTTTTTT.

This clone was seen a single time. This rearrangement joins TRBV2 to TRBJ2-4, with 8 nucleotides matching TRBD1. The CDR3 loop spans 13 amino acids. From germline, CDR1 is SNHLY and CDR2 FYNNEI. After removal of 5 bases from V and 15 bases from J, the junction contained 12 bases not matched to a gene. Written as DNA, the CDR3 is TGTGCCAGCAGTCTTGGACAGGGCGGCGTAAGGTACTTC. Translation: CASSLGQGGVRYF.

The genes are TRBV20-1 and TRBJ2-5; unclear D gene. This CDR3 spans 11 amino acids. Germline CDR1 is DFQATT and CDR2 is SNEGSKA (reference sequence). The V end was cut by 7 bases, the J end by 2 bases, with 8 bases between. The CDR3 coding sequence is TGCAGTGGGGCCCGACAAGAGACCCAGTACTTC. It specifies CSGARQETQYF.

V gene TRBV2 combines with J gene TRBJ2-1; TRBD2 might be the D (6 bases). CDR3 length equals 16 residues. Germline values: CDR1 SNHLY, CDR2 FYNNEI. V was clipped by 6 bases and J by 1 base, with 16 bases between them. The CDR3 loop reads CASRQAGSGSYNEQFF. CDR3 nucleotide sequence: TGTGCCAGCAGGCAGGCGGGGAGCGGGTCCTACAATGAGCAGTTCTTC.

The CDR3 loop reads CASGKGSSSGQETQYF. The CDR3 DNA follows: TGCGCCAGCGGCAAGGGATCATCTAGCGGCCAAGAGACCCAGTACTTC. The V call is TRBV5-1, the J call TRBJ2-5, with 7 bases lining up with TRBD2. CDR3 size: 16 residues. Germline V gives CDR1 SGHRS, CDR2 YFSETQ. The V gene end was trimmed by 7 bases and the J gene end by 1 base; junction bases not matched to a gene: 13.

J is TRBJ2-7 and V is TRBV29-1, with TRBD1 matching 9 bases. Trimming removed 4 bases from V and 5 bases from J; junction bases left unmatched: 12. Germline assignment: CDR1 SQVTM and CDR2 ANQGSEA. The CDR3 spans 15 residues. The CDR3 is CSVGGGQGAFNEQYF. CDR3 coding DNA: TGCAGCGTTGGAGGGGGACAGGGAGCTTTTAACGAGCAGTACTTC.

The chain couples TRBV5-1 to TRBJ2-3; 8 bases are shared with TRBD2. This CDR3 region has 16 residues. With V trimmed by 4 bases and J by 0 bases, 7 bases remained unmatched. Germline CDR1 and CDR2: SGHRS and YFSETQ. CDR3 nucleotide sequence: TGCGCCAGCAGCCGGAGGGCTAGCGGGAGCACAGATACGCAGTATTTT. Translating gives CASSRRASGSTDTQYF. Together with reference TRBV5-1 and TRBJ2-3, the CDR3 gives the full variable domain: KAGVTQTPRYLIKTRGQQVTLSCSPISGHRSVSWYQQTPGQGLQFLFEYFSETQRNKGNFPGRFSGRQFSNSRSEMNVSTLELGDSALYLCASSRRASGSTDTQYFGPGTRLTVL.

This sequence joins TRBV19 and TRBJ1-5, with D unclear. Deletions cut 7 bases from V and 3 bases from J, with 16 bases between. Germline V gene sequence: CDR1 LNHDA, CDR2 SQIVND (reference sequence). The length of the CDR3 is 15 residues. The CDR3 sequence is CASTPKSDPNQPQHF. CDR3 coding DNA: TGTGCCAGTACCCCTAAATCCGACCCCAATCAGCCCCAGCATTTT.

The rearrangement links TRBV7-6 to TRBJ1-1; no definite D call. V gave up 1 base and J gave up 4 bases, with 10 bases separating them. From germline, CDR1 is SGHVS and CDR2 FNYEAQ. This CDR3 region has 14 residues. CDR3 nucleotides: TGTGCCAGCAGCTTAGGGGGAGCGGGCACTGAAGCTTTCTTT. Translated, it gives CASSLGGAGTEAFF.

CDR3 residues: CASSVESNTDTQYF. Here the CDR3 DNA reads TGTGCCAGCAGCGTAGAGAGTAACACAGATACGCAGTATTTT. This chain links TRBV9 with TRBJ2-3; D gene unclear. V was clipped by 0 bases and J by 2 bases, with 7 bases between them. The CDR3 consists of 14 residues. Germline V gene sequence: CDR1 SGDLS, CDR2 YYNGEE.

The genes are TRBV6-5 and TRBJ2-7; 7 bases align to TRBD1. With V trimmed by 8 bases and J by 4 bases, 8 bases remained unmatched. CDR3 size: 13 residues. Germline CDR1 and CDR2: MNHEY and SVGAGI. The CDR3 spells CASGLTGSYEQYF. CDR3 in DNA: TGTGCCAGCGGGCTGACAGGGAGTTACGAGCAGTACTTC.

The chain employs TRBV19 and TRBJ2-6; TRBD1 is a possible D gene (6 bases). CDR3 length: 18 amino acids. Trimming shortened V by 6 bases and J by 0 bases, and 18 bases separated the two germline ends. Germline lookup yields CDR1 LNHDA and CDR2 SQIVND (reference sequence). The CDR3 DNA is TGTGCCAGTAGCGCCCCAGGGCAGGGGCACTCTGGGGCCAACGTCCTGACTTTC. Protein product: CASSAPGQGHSGANVLTF.

The V call is TRBV6-5, the J call TRBJ1-2, with TRBD1 identical over 10 bases. The V and J ends lost 6 bases and 7 bases, in that order; junction bases with no gene match: 11. This CDR3 region has 15 residues. CDR1 and CDR2 (germline): MNHEY, SVGAGI. CDR3 loop: CASSPVGQGFGGYTF. The CDR3 nucleotides read TGTGCCAGCAGCCCGGTGGGACAGGGGTTCGGTGGCTACACCTTC.